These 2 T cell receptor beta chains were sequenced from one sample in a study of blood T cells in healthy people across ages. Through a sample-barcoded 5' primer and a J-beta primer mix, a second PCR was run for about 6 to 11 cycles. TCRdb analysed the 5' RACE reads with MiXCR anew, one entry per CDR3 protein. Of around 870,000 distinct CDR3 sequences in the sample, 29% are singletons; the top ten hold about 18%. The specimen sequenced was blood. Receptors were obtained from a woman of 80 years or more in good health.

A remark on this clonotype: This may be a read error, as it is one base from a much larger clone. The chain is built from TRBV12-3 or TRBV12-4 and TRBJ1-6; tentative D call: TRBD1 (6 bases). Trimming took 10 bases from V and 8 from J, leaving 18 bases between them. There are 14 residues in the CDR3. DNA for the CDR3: TGTGCCATCAGCCTGACAGGCCTGGATTCACCCCTCCACTTT. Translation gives CAISLTGLDSPLHF.

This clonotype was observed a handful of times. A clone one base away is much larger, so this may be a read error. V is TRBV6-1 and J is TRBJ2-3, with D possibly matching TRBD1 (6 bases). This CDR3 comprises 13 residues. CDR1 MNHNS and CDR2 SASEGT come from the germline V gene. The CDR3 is CASSRSRTDTRYF. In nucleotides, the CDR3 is TGTGCCAGCAGTAGATCGCGGACAGATACGCGGTATTTT.